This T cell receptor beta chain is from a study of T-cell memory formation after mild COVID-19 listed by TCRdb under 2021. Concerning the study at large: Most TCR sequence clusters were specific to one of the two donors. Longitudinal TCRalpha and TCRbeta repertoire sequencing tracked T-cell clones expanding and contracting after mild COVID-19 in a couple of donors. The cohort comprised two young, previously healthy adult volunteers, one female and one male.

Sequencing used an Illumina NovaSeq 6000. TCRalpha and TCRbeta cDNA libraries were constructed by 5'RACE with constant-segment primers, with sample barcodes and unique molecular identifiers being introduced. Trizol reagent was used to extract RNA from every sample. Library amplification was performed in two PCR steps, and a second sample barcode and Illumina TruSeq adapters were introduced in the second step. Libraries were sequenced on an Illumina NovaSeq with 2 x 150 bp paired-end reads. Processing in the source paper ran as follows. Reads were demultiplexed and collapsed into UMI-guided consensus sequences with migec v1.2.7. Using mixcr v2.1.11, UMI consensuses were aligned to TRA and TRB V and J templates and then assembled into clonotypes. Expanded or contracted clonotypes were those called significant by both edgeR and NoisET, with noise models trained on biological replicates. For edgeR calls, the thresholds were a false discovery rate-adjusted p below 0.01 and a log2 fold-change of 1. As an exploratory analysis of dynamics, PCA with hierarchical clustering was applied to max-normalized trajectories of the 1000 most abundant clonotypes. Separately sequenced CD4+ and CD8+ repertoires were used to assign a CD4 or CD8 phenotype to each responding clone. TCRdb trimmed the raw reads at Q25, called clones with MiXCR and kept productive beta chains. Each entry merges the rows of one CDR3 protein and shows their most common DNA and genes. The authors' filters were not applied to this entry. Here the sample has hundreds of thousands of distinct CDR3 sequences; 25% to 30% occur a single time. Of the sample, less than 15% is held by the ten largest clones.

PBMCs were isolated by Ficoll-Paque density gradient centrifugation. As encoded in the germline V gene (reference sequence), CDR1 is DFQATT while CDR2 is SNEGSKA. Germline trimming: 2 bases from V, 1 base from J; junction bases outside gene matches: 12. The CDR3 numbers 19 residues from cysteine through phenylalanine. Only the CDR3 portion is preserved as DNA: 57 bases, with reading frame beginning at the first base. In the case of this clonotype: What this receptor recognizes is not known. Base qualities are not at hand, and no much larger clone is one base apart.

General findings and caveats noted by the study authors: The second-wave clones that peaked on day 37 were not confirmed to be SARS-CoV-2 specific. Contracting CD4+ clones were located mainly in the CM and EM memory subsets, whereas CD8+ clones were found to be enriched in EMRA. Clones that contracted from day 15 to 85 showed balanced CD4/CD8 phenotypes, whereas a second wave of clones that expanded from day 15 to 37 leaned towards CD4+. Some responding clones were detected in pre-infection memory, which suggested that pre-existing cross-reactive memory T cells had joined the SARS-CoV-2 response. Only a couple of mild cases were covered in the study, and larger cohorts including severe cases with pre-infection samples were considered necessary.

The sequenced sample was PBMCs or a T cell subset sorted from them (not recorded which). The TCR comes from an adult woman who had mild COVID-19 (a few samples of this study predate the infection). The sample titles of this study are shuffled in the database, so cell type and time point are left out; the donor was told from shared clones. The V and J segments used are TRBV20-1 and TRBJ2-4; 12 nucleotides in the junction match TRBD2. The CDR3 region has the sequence CSARPRLAGVALAKNIQYF. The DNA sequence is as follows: TGCAGTGCTAGACCAAGACTAGCGGGAGTAGCATTGGCCAAAAACATTCAGTACTTC.